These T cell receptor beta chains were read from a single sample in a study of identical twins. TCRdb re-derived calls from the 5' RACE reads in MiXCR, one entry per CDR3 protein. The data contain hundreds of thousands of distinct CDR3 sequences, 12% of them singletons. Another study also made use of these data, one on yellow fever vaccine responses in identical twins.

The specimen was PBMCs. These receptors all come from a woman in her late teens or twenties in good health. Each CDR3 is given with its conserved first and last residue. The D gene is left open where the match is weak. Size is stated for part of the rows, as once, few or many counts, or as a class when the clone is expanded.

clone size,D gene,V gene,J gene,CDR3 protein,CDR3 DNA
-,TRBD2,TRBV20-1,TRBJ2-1,CSATSGESSYNEQFF,TGCAGTGCCACTAGCGGGGAAAGCTCCTACAATGAGCAGTTCTTC
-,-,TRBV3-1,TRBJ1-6,CASSRWQGMLHF,TGTGCCAGCAGCCGATGGCAGGGAATGCTCCACTTT
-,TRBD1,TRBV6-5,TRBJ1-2,CASSYAQLDRDGGYTF,TGTGCCAGCAGTTACGCCCAACTCGACAGGGACGGTGGCTACACCTTC
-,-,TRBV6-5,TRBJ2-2,CASSYSRGSTGELFF,TGTGCCAGCAGTTACTCTCGGGGCTCCACCGGGGAGCTGTTTTTT
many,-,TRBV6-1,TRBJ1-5,CASSAQGAGNQPQHF,TGTGCCAGCAGTGCACAGGGTGCGGGCAATCAGCCCCAGCATTTT
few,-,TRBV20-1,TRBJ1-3,CSARLGQSSGNTIYF,TGCAGTGCTCGCCTGGGGCAGAGCTCTGGAAACACCATATATTTT
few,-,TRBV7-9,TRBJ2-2,CASSLLYGTVEELFF,TGTGCCAGCAGCTTGTTATACGGGACGGTGGAGGAGCTGTTTTTT
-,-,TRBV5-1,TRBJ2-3,CASSLTLSTDTQYF,TGCGCCAGCAGCCTCACCCTTAGCACAGATACGCAGTATTTT
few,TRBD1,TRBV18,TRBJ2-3,CASSRQGPLSTDTQYF,TGTGCCAGCTCACGACAGGGGCCGTTGAGCACAGATACGCAGTATTTT
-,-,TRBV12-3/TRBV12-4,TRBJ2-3,CASSTGTPGPDTQYF,TGTGCCAGCAGCACCGGGACACCCGGGCCAGATACGCAGTATTTT
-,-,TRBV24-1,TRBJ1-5,CATPTPPGVSNQPQHF,TGTGCCACCCCAACGCCCCCGGGGGTTAGCAATCAGCCCCAGCATTTT
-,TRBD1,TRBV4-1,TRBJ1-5,CASSQEWGTAIQPQHF,TGCGCCAGCAGCCAAGAGTGGGGGACAGCAATTCAGCCCCAGCATTTT
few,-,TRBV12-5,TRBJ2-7,CASGPGTVYEQYF,TGTGCTAGTGGACCCGGGACGGTCTACGAGCAGTACTTC
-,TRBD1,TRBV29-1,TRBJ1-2,CSVEDRSGYTF,TGCAGCGTAGAGGACAGGAGTGGCTACACCTTC
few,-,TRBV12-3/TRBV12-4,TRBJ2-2,CASRGRPYTGELFF,TGTGCCAGCAGAGGGAGGCCCTACACCGGGGAGCTGTTTTTT
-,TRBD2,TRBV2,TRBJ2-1,CASRNRLAAYNEQFF,TGTGCCAGCAGAAATCGACTAGCTGCCTACAATGAGCAGTTCTTC
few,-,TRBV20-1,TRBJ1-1,CSARRPWVTEAFF,TGCAGTGCTAGACGCCCTTGGGTCACTGAAGCTTTCTTT
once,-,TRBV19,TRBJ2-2,CASSFPQPNTGELFF,TGTGCCAGTAGCTTCCCCCAGCCAAACACCGGGGAGCTGTTTTTT
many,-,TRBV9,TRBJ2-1,CASVAEGPYNEQFF,TGTGCCAGCGTGGCAGAGGGGCCCTACAATGAGCAGTTCTTC
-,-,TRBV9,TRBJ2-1,CASSVAPKENEQFF,TGTGCCAGCAGCGTAGCCCCTAAGGAAAATGAGCAGTTCTTC
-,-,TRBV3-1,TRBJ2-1,CASSQDTMGGSHEQFF,TGTGCCAGCAGCCAAGATACGATGGGCGGGTCGCATGAGCAGTTCTTC
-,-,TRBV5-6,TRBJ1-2,CASSLRSPIHGYTF,TGTGCCAGCAGCTTGAGGTCCCCCATTCATGGCTACACCTTC
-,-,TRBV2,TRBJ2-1,CASSEAGVSYNEQFF,TGTGCCAGCAGTGAAGCGGGAGTGTCCTACAATGAGCAGTTCTTC
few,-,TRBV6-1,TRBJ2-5,CASRSGQRAVTQYF,TGTGCCAGCAGATCCGGACAGAGGGCCGTGACCCAGTACTTC
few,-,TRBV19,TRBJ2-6,CASGFLSGANVLTF,TGTGCATCGGGGTTCCTCTCTGGGGCCAACGTCCTGACTTTC
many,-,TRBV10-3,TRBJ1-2,CAISESAGRDYGYTF,TGTGCCATCAGTGAGTCCGCTGGTAGAGACTATGGCTACACCTTC
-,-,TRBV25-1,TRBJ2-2,CASSESGINSDTGELFF,TGTGCCAGCAGTGAATCAGGGATTAACAGTGACACCGGGGAGCTGTTTTTT
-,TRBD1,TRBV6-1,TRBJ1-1,CASRRDRQAFF,TGTGCCAGCAGGAGGGACAGACAAGCTTTCTTT
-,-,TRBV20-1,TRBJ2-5,CSARQPTQETQYF,TGCAGTGCTAGACAACCCACCCAAGAGACCCAGTACTTC
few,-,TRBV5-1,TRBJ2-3,CASSLGDHQGVTDTQYF,TGCGCCAGCAGCTTGGGGGACCACCAGGGAGTCACAGATACGCAGTATTTT
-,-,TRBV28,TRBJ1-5,CASRKSWGDDQPQHF,TGTGCCAGCAGGAAAAGTTGGGGGGACGATCAGCCCCAGCATTTT
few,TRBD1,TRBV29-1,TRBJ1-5,CSVGTGQGFQPQHF,TGCAGCGTCGGTACTGGACAGGGGTTTCAGCCCCAGCATTTT
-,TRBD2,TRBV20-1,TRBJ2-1,CSARDLVTSGLYNEQFF,TGCAGTGCTAGAGATCTCGTAACTAGCGGGCTCTACAATGAGCAGTTCTTC
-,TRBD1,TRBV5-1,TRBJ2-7,CASSQGQGAHRQYF,TGCGCCAGCAGCCAAGGACAGGGGGCGCACAGGCAGTACTTC
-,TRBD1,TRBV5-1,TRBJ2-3,CASSLADRADTQYF,TGCGCCAGCAGCTTGGCTGACAGGGCAGATACGCAGTATTTT
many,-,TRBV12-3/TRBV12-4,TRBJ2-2,CASSRSTGELFF,TGTGCCAGCAGTAGGTCAACCGGGGAGCTGTTTTTT
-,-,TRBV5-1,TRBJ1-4,CASSEDAGDEKLFF,TGCGCCAGCAGCGAGGACGCGGGCGATGAAAAACTGTTTTTT
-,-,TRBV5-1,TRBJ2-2,CASSQPTDTGELFF,TGCGCCAGCAGCCAACCGACAGACACCGGGGAGCTGTTTTTT
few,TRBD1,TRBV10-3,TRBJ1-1,CAIRTTGDNTEAFF,TGTGCCATCAGAACGACAGGGGATAACACTGAAGCTTTCTTT
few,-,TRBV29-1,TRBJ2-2,CSVEWGIRTGELFF,TGCAGCGTTGAGTGGGGGATTCGGACCGGGGAGCTGTTTTTT
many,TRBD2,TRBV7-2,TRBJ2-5,CASSRGGRARETQYF,TGTGCCAGCTCCCGGGGCGGGAGGGCCAGGGAGACCCAGTACTTC
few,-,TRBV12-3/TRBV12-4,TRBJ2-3,CASTLSTDTQYF,TGTGCCAGCACCCTGAGCACAGATACGCAGTATTTT
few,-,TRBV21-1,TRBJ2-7,CASSYGLAGGPHSYEQYF,TGTGCCAGCAGCTACGGACTAGCGGGAGGGCCTCATTCCTACGAGCAGTACTTC
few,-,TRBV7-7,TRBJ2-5,CASSPNLGRETQYF,TGTGCCAGCAGCCCCAACCTCGGGCGGGAGACCCAGTACTTC
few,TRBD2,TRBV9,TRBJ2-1,CASSKGLAGEQFF,TGTGCCAGCAGCAAGGGACTAGCGGGCGAGCAGTTCTTC
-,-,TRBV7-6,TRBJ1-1,CASSATFLGRSTEAFF,TGTGCCAGCAGCGCCACATTTTTGGGGCGCAGTACTGAAGCTTTCTTT
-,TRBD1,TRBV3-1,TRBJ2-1,CASSLVMGQGAYNEQFF,TGTGCCAGCAGCCTTGTTATGGGACAGGGTGCCTACAATGAGCAGTTCTTC
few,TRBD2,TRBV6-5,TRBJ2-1,CASSYVGGGTGRETNEQFF,TGTGCCAGCAGTTACGTAGGCGGGGGAACGGGGCGGGAGACCAATGAGCAGTTCTTC
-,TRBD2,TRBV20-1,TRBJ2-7,CSAQTSGKPLQYF,TGCAGTGCTCAGACTAGCGGGAAGCCCCTGCAGTACTTC
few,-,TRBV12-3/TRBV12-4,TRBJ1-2,CASRDGSYGYTF,TGTGCCAGCAGGGATGGGAGCTATGGCTACACCTTC
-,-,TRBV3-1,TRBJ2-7,CASSQPGGGSYEQYF,TGTGCCAGCAGCCAACCCGGGGGAGGCTCCTACGAGCAGTACTTC
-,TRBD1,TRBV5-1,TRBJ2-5,CASSTGTGSETQYF,TGCGCCAGCAGCACCGGGACAGGGTCTGAGACCCAGTACTTC
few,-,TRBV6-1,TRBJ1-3,CASRNQDGIRGNTIYF,TGTGCCAGCAGGAACCAAGACGGAATACGTGGAAACACCATATATTTT
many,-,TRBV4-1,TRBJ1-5,CASSQDLGSWQPQHF,TGCGCCAGCAGCCAAGATCTGGGGTCTTGGCAGCCCCAGCATTTT
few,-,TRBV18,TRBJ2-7,CASSPTPQISYEQYF,TGTGCCAGCTCACCCACCCCCCAAATCTCCTACGAGCAGTACTTC